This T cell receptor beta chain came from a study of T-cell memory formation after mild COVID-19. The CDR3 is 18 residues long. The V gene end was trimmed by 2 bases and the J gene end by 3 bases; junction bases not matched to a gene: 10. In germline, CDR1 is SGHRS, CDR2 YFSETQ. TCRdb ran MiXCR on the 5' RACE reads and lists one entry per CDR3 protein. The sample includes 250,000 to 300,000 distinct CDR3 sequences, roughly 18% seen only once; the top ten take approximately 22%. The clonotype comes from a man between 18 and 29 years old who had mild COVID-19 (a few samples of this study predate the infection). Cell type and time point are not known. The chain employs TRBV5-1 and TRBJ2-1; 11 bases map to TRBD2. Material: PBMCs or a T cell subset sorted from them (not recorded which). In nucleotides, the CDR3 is TGCGCCAGCAGCTTAAGTTTAGCGGGGGGGATTGGCTACAATGAGCAGTTCTTC. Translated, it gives CASSLSLAGGIGYNEQFF. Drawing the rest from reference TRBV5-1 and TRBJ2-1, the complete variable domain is KAGVTQTPRYLIKTRGQQVTLSCSPISGHRSVSWYQQTPGQGLQFLFEYFSETQRNKGNFPGRFSGRQFSNSRSEMNVSTLELGDSALYLCASSLSLAGGIGYNEQFFGPGTRLTVL.